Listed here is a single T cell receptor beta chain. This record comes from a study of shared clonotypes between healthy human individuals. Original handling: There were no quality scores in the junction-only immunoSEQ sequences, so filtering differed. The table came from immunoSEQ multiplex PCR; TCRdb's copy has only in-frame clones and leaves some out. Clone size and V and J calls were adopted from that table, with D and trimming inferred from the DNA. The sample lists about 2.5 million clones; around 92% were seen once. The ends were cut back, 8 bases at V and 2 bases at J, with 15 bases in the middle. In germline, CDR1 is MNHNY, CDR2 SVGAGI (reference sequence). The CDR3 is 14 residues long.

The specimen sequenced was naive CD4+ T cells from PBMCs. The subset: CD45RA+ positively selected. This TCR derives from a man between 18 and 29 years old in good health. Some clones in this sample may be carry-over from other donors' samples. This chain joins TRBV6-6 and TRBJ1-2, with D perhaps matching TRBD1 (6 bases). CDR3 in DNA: TGTGCCAGCGGGATAACAGGGAGCAACTATGGCTACACCTTC. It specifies CASGITGSNYGYTF.